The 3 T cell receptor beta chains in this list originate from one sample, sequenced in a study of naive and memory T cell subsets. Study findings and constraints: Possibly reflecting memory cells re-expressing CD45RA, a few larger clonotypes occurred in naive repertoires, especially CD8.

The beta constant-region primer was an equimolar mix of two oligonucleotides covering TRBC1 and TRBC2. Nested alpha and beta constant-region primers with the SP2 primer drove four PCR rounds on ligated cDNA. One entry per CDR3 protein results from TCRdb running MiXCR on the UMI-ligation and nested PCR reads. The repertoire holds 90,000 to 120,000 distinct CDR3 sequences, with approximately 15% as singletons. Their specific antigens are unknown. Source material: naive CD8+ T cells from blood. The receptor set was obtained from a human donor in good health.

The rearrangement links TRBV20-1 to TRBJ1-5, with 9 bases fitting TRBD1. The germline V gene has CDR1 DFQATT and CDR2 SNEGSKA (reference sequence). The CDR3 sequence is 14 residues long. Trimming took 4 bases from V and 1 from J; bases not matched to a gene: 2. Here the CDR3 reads CSAKTGGSNQPQHF. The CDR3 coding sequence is TGCAGTGCTAAGACAGGGGGGAGCAATCAGCCCCAGCATTTT.

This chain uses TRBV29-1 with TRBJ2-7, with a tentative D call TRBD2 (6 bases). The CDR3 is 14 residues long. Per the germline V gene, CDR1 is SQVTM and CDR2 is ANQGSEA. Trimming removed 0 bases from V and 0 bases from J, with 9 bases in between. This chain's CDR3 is CSVEDPGSSYEQYF. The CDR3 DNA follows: TGCAGCGTTGAAGATCCCGGGAGCTCCTACGAGCAGTACTTC.

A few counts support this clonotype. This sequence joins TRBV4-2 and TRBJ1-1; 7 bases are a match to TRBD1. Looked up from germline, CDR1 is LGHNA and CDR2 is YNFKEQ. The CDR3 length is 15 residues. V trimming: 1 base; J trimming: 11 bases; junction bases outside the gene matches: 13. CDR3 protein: CASSQGTGAAWGAFF. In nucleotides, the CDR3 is TGTGCCAGCAGCCAAGGCACAGGGGCCGCTTGGGGGGCTTTCTTT.